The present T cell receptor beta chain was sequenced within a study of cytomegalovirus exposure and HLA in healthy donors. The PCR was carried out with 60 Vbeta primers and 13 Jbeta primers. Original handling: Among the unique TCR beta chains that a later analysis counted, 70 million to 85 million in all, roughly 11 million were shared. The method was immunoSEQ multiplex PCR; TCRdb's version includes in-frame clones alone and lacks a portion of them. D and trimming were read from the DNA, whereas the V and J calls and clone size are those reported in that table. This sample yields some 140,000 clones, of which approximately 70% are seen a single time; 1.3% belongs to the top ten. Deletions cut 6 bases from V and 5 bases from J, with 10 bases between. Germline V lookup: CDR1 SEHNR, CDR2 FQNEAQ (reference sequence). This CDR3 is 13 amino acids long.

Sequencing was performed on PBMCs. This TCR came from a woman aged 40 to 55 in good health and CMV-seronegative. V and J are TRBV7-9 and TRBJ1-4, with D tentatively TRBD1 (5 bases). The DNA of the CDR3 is TGTGCCAGCAGACACGACAGAAATGAAAAACTGTTTTTT. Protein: CASRHDRNEKLFF.